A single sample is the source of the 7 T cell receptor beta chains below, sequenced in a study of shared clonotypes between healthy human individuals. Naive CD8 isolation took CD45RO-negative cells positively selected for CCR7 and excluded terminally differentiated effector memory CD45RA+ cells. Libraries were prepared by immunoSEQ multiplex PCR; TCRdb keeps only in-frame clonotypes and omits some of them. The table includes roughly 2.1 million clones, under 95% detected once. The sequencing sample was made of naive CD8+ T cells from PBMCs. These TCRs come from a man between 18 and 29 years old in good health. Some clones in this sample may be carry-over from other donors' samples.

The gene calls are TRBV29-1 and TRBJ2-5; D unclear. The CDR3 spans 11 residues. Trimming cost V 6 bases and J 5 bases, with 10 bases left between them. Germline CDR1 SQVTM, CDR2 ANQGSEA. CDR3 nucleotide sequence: TGCAGCGTCGAACCTTTGGAGACCCAGTACTTC. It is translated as CSVEPLETQYF.

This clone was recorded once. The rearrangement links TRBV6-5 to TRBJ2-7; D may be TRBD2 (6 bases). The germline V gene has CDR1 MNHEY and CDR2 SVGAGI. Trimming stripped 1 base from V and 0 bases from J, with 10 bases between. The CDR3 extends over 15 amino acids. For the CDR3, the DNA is TGTGCCAGCAGTTACTTAGCGGTTAGCTCCTACGAGCAGTACTTC. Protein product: CASSYLAVSSYEQYF.

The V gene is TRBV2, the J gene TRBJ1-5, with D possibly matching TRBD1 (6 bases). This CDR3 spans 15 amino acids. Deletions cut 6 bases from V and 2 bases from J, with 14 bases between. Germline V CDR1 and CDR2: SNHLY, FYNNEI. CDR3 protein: CASSRTGFGNQPQHF. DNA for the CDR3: TGTGCCAGCAGCCGTACAGGGTTCGGCAATCAGCCCCAGCATTTT.

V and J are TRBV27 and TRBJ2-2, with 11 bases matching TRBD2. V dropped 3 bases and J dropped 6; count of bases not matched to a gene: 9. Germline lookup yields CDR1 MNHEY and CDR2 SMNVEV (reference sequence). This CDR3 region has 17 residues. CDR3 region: CASSLALLAGAAGELFF. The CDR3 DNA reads TGTGCCAGCAGTTTGGCCCTACTAGCGGGAGCGGCCGGGGAGCTGTTTTTT.

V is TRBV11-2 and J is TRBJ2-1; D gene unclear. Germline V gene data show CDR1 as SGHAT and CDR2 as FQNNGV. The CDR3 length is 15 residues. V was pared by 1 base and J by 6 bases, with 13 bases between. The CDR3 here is CASSLGPGEINEQFF. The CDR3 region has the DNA TGTGCCAGCAGCTTAGGCCCTGGTGAGATCAATGAGCAGTTCTTC.

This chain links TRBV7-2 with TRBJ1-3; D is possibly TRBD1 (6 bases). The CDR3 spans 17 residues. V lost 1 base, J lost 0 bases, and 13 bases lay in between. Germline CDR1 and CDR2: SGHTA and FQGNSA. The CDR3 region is CASSLVIQGFSGNTIYF. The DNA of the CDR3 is TGTGCCAGCAGCTTAGTTATACAGGGTTTCTCTGGAAACACCATATATTTT. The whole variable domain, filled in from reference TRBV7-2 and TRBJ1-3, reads GAGVSQSPSNKVTEKGKDVELRCDPISGHTALYWYRQSLGQGLEFLIYFQGNSAPDKSGLPSDRFSAERTGGSVSTLTIQRTQQEDSAVYLCASSLVIQGFSGNTIYFGEGSWLTVV.

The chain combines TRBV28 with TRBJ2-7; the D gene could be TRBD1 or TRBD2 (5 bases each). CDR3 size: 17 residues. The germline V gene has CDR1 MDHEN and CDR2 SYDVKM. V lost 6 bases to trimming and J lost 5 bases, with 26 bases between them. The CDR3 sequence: CASRMTDPIPGTDEQYF. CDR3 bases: TGTGCCAGCAGAATGACAGACCCCATACCCGGGACGGACGAGCAGTACTTC.